This T cell receptor beta chain is from a study of regulatory T cells in long-lasting Graves disease. Germline CDR1 MNHGY, CDR2 SVAAGI. This CDR3 spans 17 amino acids. The V end lost 3 bases, the J end lost 0 bases, and 14 bases lay between the germline ends. A few counts support this clonotype. Arm-PCR of CDR3 regions and iRepertoire HTBI primers were the basis on which TCR beta libraries were built. One entry per CDR3 protein, called by TCRdb with MiXCR from the multiplex PCR reads. This sample carries over 350,000 distinct CDR3 sequences, 14% of them seen once, and the ten largest clones take about a sixth. Time point defined: newly diagnosed GD, antithyroid drugs for less than 3 months. PBMC-derived RNA was used for the TCR library. A further study also used this sample, focusing on T cells in Graves' hyperthyroidism and ophthalmopathy.

This rearrangement joins TRBV6-9 to TRBJ1-4; D unclear. The origin of this receptor is a woman between 50 and 59 years old with Graves disease. The sequenced sample was peripheral blood mononuclear cells (PBMCs), obtained at new diagnosis, from a patient treated with antithyroid drugs. CDR3 DNA sequence: TGTGCCAGCAGTTACGACCGGACCTTTGCAACTAATGAAAAACTGTTTTTT. It codes for CASSYDRTFATNEKLFF.